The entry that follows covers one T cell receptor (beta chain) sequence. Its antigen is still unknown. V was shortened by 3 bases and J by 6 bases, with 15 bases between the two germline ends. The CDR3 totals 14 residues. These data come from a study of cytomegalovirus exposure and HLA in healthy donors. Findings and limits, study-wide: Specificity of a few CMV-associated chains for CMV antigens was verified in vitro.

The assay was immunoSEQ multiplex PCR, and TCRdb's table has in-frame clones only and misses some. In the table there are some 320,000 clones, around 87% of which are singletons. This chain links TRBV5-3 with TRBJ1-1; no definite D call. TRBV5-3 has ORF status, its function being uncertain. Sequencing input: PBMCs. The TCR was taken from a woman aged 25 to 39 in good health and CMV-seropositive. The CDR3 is CARSSEWGFSEAFF. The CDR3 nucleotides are TGTGCCAGAAGCTCAGAGTGGGGATTCTCTGAAGCTTTCTTT.